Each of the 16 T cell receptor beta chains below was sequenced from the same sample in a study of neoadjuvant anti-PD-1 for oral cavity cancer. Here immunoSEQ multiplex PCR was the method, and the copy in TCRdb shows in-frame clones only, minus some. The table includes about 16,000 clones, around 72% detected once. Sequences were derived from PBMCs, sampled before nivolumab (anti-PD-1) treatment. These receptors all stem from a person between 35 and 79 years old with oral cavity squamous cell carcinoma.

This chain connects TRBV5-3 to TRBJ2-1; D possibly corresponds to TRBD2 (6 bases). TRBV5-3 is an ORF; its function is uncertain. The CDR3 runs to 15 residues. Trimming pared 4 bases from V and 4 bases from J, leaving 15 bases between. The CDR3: CARSRRDSRYNEQFF. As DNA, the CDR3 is TGTGCCAGAAGCCGCCGGGACTCGAGATACAATGAGCAGTTCTTC.

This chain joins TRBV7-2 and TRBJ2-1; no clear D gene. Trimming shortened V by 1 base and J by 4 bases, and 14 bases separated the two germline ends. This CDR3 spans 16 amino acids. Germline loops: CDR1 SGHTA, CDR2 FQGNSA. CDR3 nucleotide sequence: TGTGCCAGCAGCTTAGATGCAGCCCCCCGATACAATGAGCAGTTCTTC. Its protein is CASSLDAAPRYNEQFF. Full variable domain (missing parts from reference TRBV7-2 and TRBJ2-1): GAGVSQSPSNKVTEKGKDVELRCDPISGHTALYWYRQSLGQGLEFLIYFQGNSAPDKSGLPSDRFSAERTGGSVSTLTIQRTQQEDSAVYLCASSLDAAPRYNEQFFGPGTRLTVL.

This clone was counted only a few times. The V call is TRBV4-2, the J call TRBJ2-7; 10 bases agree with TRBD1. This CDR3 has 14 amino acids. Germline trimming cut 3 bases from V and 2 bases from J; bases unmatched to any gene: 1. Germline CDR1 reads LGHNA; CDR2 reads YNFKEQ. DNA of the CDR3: TGTGCCAGCAGCCAGGGACAGGGGACCTACGAGCAGTACTTC. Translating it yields CASSQGQGTYEQYF.

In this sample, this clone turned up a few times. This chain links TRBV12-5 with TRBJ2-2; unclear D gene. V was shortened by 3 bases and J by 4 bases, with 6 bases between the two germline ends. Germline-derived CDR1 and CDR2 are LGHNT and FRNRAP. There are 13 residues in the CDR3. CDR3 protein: CASGLMTTGELFF. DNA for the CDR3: TGTGCTAGTGGTTTAATGACCACCGGGGAGCTGTTTTTT.

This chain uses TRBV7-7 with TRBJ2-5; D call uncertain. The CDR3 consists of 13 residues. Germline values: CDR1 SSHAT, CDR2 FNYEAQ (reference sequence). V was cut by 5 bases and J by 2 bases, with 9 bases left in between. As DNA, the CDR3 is TGTGCCAGCAGCCTACCTCATCAAGAGACCCAGTACTTC. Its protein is CASSLPHQETQYF.

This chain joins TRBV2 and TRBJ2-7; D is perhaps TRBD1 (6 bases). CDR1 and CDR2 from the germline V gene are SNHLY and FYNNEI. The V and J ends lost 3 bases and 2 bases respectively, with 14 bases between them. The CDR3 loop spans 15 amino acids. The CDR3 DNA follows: TGTGCCAGCAGTGACCTTAGGGACACCACCTACGAGCAGTACTTC. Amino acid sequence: CASSDLRDTTYEQYF.

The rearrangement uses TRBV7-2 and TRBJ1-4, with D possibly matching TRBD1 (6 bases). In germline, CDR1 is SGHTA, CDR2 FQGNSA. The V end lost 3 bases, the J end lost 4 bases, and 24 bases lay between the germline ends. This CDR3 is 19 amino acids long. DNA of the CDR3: TGTGCCAGCAGCTTGGACGGATGGCCTTACAGGGCGGATAATGAAAAACTGTTTTTT. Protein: CASSLDGWPYRADNEKLFF.

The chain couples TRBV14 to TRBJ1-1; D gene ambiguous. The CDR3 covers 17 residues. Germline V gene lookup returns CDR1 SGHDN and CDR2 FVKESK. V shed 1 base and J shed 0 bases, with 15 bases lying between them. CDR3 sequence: CASSQGGLLDMNTEAFF. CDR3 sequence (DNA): TGTGCCAGCAGCCAAGGAGGACTCCTTGACATGAACACTGAAGCTTTCTTT.

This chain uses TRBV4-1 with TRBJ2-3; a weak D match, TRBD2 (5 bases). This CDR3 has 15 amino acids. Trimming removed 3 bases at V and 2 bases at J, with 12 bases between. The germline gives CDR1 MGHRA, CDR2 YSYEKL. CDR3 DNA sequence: TGCGCCAGCAGCCAGGCCAGGAGGACCACAGATACGCAGTATTTT. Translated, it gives CASSQARRTTDTQYF.

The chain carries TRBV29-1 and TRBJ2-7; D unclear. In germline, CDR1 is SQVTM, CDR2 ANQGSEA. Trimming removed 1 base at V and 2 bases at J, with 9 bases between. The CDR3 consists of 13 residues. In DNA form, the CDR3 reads TGCAGCGTTGAAGGGACCAGTCCCTACGAGCAGTACTTC. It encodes CSVEGTSPYEQYF.

The CDR3 DNA sequence: TGTGCCAGCAGTTACCTTGAAGGTACTGAAGCTTTCTTT. It translates to CASSYLEGTEAFF. This chain uses TRBV6-6 with TRBJ1-1; D not resolved. The germline CDR1 and CDR2 sequences are MNHNY and SVGAGI (reference sequence). The CDR3 runs 13 residues. Trimming stripped 2 bases from V and 5 bases from J, with 9 bases between.

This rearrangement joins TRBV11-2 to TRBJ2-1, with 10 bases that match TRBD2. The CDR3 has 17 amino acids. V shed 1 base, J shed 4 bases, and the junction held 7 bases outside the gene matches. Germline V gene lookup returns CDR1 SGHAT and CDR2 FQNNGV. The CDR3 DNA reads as TGTGCCAGCAGCTTAGCTCCTAGCGGGGGTCATTACAATGAGCAGTTCTTC. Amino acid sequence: CASSLAPSGGHYNEQFF.

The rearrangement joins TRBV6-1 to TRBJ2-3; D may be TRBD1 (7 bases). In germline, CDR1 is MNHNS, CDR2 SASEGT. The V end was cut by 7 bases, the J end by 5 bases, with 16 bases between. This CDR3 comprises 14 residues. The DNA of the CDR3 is TGTGCCAGCACAACCGGGCAGGGGGGAGATACGCAGTATTTT. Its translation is CASTTGQGGDTQYF.

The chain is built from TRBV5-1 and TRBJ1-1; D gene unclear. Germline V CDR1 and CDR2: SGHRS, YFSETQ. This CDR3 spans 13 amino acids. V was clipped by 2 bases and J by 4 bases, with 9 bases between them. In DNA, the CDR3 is TGCGCCAGCAGCTTCGGACGGGGCACTGAAGCTTTCTTT. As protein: CASSFGRGTEAFF.

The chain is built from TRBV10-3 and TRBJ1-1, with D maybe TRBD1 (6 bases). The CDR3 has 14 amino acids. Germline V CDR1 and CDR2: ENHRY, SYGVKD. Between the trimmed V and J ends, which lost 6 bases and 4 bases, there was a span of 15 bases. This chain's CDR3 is CAIRGDILVTEAFF. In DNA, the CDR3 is TGTGCCATCAGGGGGGACATTCTGGTCACTGAAGCTTTCTTT.

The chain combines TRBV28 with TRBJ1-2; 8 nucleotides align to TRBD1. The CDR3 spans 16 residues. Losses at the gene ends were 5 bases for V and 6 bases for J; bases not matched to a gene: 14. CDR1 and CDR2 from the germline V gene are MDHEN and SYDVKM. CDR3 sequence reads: CASSPSRGRGRDGYTF. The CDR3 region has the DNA TGTGCCAGCAGTCCCTCCCGCGGCAGGGGGCGCGATGGCTACACCTTC.